This T cell receptor (beta chain) originates from a study of cytomegalovirus exposure and HLA in healthy donors. Study-wide context: When 350 to 500 donors were genotyped, about 86% of them were found to fall in the Caucasian-associated ancestry cluster. Points from the study as a whole: The study designated over 150 TCR beta chains cytomegalovirus-associated. Compared with the roughly 700-donor mean, an Asian-associated ancestry cluster reportedly had fewer N-insertions, according to a later analysis.

CDR1 LGHNA and CDR2 YNFKEQ come from the germline V gene. V was pared by 0 bases and J by 3 bases, with 8 bases between. CDR3 size: 15 residues. 13 Jbeta primers and 60 Vbeta primers were used for the PCR. Sequenced by immunoSEQ multiplex PCR; TCRdb stores in-frame clones only, minus some. The repertoire holds 150,000 to 200,000 clones, with about 82% as singletons. Points on this clone: Its antigen is unidentified.

The rearrangement joins TRBV4-2 to TRBJ1-4; TRBD1 is a possible D gene (5 bases). The sequenced sample consisted of PBMCs. This sequence originates from a man in his late teens or twenties in good health and CMV-seronegative. CDR3 DNA: TGTGCCAGCAGCCAAGAGCTGGGGCCTAATGAAAAACTGTTTTTT. This translates into CASSQELGPNEKLFF.